The 22 T cell receptor beta chains presented below share a single source sample, sequenced in a study of ipilimumab plus nivolumab after autologous stem cell transplantation. Generated by immunoSEQ multiplex PCR, the TCRdb table keeps only in-frame clones and is missing some. Of over 10,000 clones listed, approximately 70% are singletons. This material consisted of PBMCs, taken in a trial of ipilimumab plus nivolumab as post-transplant consolidation. These TCRs come from a male donor with multiple myeloma.

V and J are TRBV6-7 and TRBJ1-4; TRBD1 is a possible D gene (6 bases). TRBV6-7 is an open reading frame whose function is uncertain. The CDR3 spans 15 residues. V dropped 6 bases and J dropped 2 bases, with 13 bases sitting between them. The CDR3 spells CASSPGGGTNEKLFF. The CDR3 DNA sequence: TGTGCCAGCAGCCCTGGAGGGGGGACTAATGAAAAACTGTTTTTT.

The genes are TRBV4-1 and TRBJ2-5; D remains ambiguous. The V end was cut by 2 bases, the J end by 5 bases, with 6 bases between. The V gene's germline CDR1 is MGHRA and CDR2 YSYEKL. This CDR3 spans 12 amino acids. CDR3 DNA sequence: TGCGCCAGCAGCCAAATGGAGGAGACCCAGTACTTC. Its protein is CASSQMEETQYF.

This clone appeared a few times. J is TRBJ1-6 and V is TRBV30, with 7 bases that match TRBD1. Germline-derived CDR1 and CDR2 are GTSNPN and SVGIG (reference sequence). J was trimmed by 6 bases and V by 0 bases; bases with no gene match: 2. CDR3 length: 14 amino acids. The CDR3 here is CAWSVPGGNSPLHF. The CDR3 DNA is TGTGCCTGGAGTGTACCAGGGGGTAATTCACCCCTCCACTTT.

This chain joins TRBV25-1 and TRBJ2-3; no definite D call. From germline, CDR1 is MGHDK and CDR2 SYGVNS. The CDR3 consists of 16 residues. V shed 1 base and J shed 1 base, with 12 bases lying between them. The CDR3 here is CASSESKSAGTDTQYF. The CDR3 DNA reads TGTGCCAGCAGTGAATCGAAGTCGGCGGGCACAGATACGCAGTATTTT. The variable domain in full, completed from reference TRBV25-1 and TRBJ2-3, reads EADIYQTPRYLVIGTGKKITLECSQTMGHDKMYWYQQDPGMELHLIHYSYGVNSTEKGDLSSESTVSRIRTEHFPLTLESARPSHTSQYLCASSESKSAGTDTQYFGPGTRLTVL.

The chain employs TRBV5-6 and TRBJ2-7; the match to TRBD2 covers 8 bases. Per the germline V gene, CDR1 is SGHDT and CDR2 is YYEEEE. This CDR3 contains 18 residues. V shed 3 bases, J shed 3 bases, and the junction held 17 bases outside the gene matches. CDR3 coding DNA: TGTGCCAGCAGCTCGGGACGGCTTAGGGTAGCGGGGTTCTACGAGCAGTACTTC. It encodes CASSSGRLRVAGFYEQYF.

V gene TRBV5-5 combines with J gene TRBJ2-1; 9 bases match TRBD2. CDR1 and CDR2 (germline): SGHKS, YYEKEE (reference sequence). With 1 base clipped from V and 9 bases from J, the junction kept 8 bases outside the gene matches. There are 15 residues in the CDR3. The CDR3 nucleotides are TGTGCCAGCAGCTTGCACGCTAGCGGGGAGTTTGAGCAGTTCTTC. Its translation is CASSLHASGEFEQFF.

The gene calls are TRBV4-2 and TRBJ2-5; D may be TRBD1 (6 bases). The CDR3 runs 15 residues. V was shortened by 1 base and J by 7 bases, with 16 bases between the two germline ends. Germline V gene data show CDR1 as LGHNA and CDR2 as YNFKEQ. The CDR3 spells CASSQVPAGDVTQYF. The CDR3 nucleotides are TGTGCCAGCAGCCAAGTACCTGCAGGGGATGTGACCCAGTACTTC.

The CDR3 DNA is TGTGCCTGGAGTGGTGAGGGGGGATCGAACACCGGGGAGCTGTTTTTT. This sequence encodes CAWSGEGGSNTGELFF. V usage is TRBV30 and J usage is TRBJ2-2; D possibly matches TRBD1 or TRBD2 (6 bases each). V gave up 1 base and J gave up 0 bases, with 12 bases separating them. CDR3 length: 16 amino acids. The germline V gene has CDR1 GTSNPN and CDR2 SVGIG (reference sequence).

The rearrangement joins TRBV11-2 to TRBJ1-3, with a possible D match to TRBD1 (5 bases). This CDR3 region has 15 residues. Germline assignment: CDR1 SGHAT and CDR2 FQNNGV. The V end was cut by 0 bases, the J end by 2 bases, with 8 bases between. The CDR3 DNA sequence: TGTGCCAGCAGCTTAGATGGGGGAACTGGAAACACCATATATTTT. This gives the protein CASSLDGGTGNTIYF.

This chain connects TRBV7-2 to TRBJ1-5, with D perhaps matching TRBD1 (5 bases). The CDR3 has 15 amino acids. The germline CDR1 and CDR2 sequences are SGHTA and FQGNSA. V was clipped by 3 bases and J by 1 base, with 10 bases between them. The CDR3 is CASSLGGVSNQPQHF. CDR3 DNA sequence: TGTGCCAGCAGCTTGGGGGGGGTGAGCAATCAGCCCCAGCATTTT.

The gene calls are TRBV5-5 and TRBJ2-2; TRBD1 matches 9 bases. This CDR3 has 17 residues. Germline V CDR1 and CDR2: SGHKS, YYEKEE (reference sequence). V shed 3 bases and J 7 bases; nucleotides not matched to a gene: 13. The chain's CDR3 is CASSWWDRVRSGGELFF. DNA of the CDR3: TGTGCCAGCAGCTGGTGGGACAGGGTGAGAAGCGGCGGGGAGCTGTTTTTT.

J is TRBJ2-5 and V is TRBV7-9; D might be TRBD2 (5 bases). This CDR3 contains 14 residues. With 6 bases removed from V and 1 base from J, the gap between germline ends came to 12 bases. CDR1 is SEHNR, CDR2 FQNEAQ, per germline (reference sequence). The CDR3, as DNA: TGTGCCAGCAGTCTCTCCGGGATCCAAGAGACCCAGTACTTC. It translates to CASSLSGIQETQYF.

The chain combines TRBV5-5 with TRBJ2-7; D unclear. The CDR3 covers 14 residues. Germline-derived CDR1 and CDR2 are SGHKS and YYEKEE (reference sequence). V lost 2 bases and J lost 3, with 12 bases in between. CDR3 bases: TGTGCCAGCAGCTTAGGCCTAGTTGACTACGAGCAGTACTTC. Protein product: CASSLGLVDYEQYF.

The CDR3 loop is CAWSTANTEAFF. The CDR3, as DNA: TGTGCCTGGAGTACGGCGAACACTGAAGCTTTCTTT. The chain is built from TRBV30 and TRBJ1-1, with unresolved D. Germline V gene lookup returns CDR1 GTSNPN and CDR2 SVGIG (reference sequence). Trimming took off 2 bases at V and 1 base at J, with 5 bases between the two ends. This CDR3 is 12 amino acids long.

This clone is termed medium-sized (0.01 to 0.1%). The J gene is TRBJ1-5, the V gene TRBV27, with no clear D. The CDR3 covers 15 residues. V was pared by 0 bases and J by 4 bases, with 10 bases between. Per germline, CDR1 MNHEY and CDR2 SMNVEV (reference sequence). The chain's CDR3 is CASSLSLQLNQPQHF. The CDR3 DNA follows: TGTGCCAGCAGTTTATCCCTCCAACTAAATCAGCCCCAGCATTTT.

This chain connects TRBV28 to TRBJ1-2; TRBD1 might be the D (6 bases). V dropped 3 bases and J dropped 7 bases, with 18 bases sitting between them. Germline-derived CDR1 and CDR2 are MDHEN and SYDVKM. CDR3 length: 15 amino acids. The CDR3 DNA reads as TGTGCCAGCAGTTTGGATAGAGCTAAAGGGGGTGGCTACACCTTC. Protein: CASSLDRAKGGGYTF.

This clone qualifies as medium-sized. The chain has TRBV28 and TRBJ1-5; the D is unclear. Germline CDR1 MDHEN, CDR2 SYDVKM. CDR3 length equals 13 residues. Trimming took 11 bases from V and 1 from J, leaving 12 bases between them. For the CDR3, the DNA is TGTGCCGCTAGGGCGGGGAGCAATCAGCCCCAGCATTTT. It is translated as CAARAGSNQPQHF.

This chain uses TRBV6-6 with TRBJ2-7; the match to TRBD1 covers 9 bases. The germline V gene encodes CDR1 MNHNY and CDR2 SVGAGI (reference sequence). The CDR3 runs 14 residues. Trimming cost V 6 bases and J 5 bases; bases outside gene matches: 8. Written as DNA, the CDR3 is TGTGCCAGCAGCCGGGACAGGGAGGTCGACGAGCAGTACTTC. Its protein product is CASSRDREVDEQYF.

This clone showed up just a few times. The chain carries TRBV27 and TRBJ2-7; 12 nucleotides match TRBD1. This CDR3 is 15 amino acids long. Germline V lookup: CDR1 MNHEY, CDR2 SMNVEV (reference sequence). J was trimmed by 4 bases and V by 4 bases; bases with no gene match: 5. The CDR3 loop is CASSSGQGARYEQYF. CDR3 nucleotides: TGTGCCAGCAGTTCGGGACAGGGGGCACGATACGAGCAGTACTTC.

The chain carries TRBV5-4 and TRBJ1-2; 7 bases are shared with TRBD1. Trimming cost V 4 bases and J 2 bases; bases outside gene matches: 8. CDR3 size: 15 residues. CDR1 is SGHNT and CDR2 is YYREEE in the germline V gene (reference sequence). The chain's CDR3 is CASSPGQILNYGYTF. The CDR3 region has the DNA TGTGCCAGCAGCCCGGGACAGATACTAAACTATGGCTACACCTTC.

The chain uses TRBV6-5 and TRBJ2-1; TRBD2 matches 11 bases. CDR3 length: 14 amino acids. Trimming took 4 bases from V and 7 from J; bases not matched to a gene: 3. CDR1 and CDR2 (germline): MNHEY, SVGAGI. The CDR3 region is CASSSSGGLNEQFF. The CDR3 DNA sequence: TGTGCCAGCAGTTCTAGCGGGGGGCTAAATGAGCAGTTCTTC.

The chain is built from TRBV11-2 and TRBJ2-7, with D perhaps matching TRBD2 (6 bases). CDR3 size: 17 residues. Between the trimmed V and J ends, which lost 0 bases and 1 base, there was a span of 16 bases. The germline V gene has CDR1 SGHAT and CDR2 FQNNGV. Here the CDR3 reads CASSLEGYTSSSYEQYF. Written as DNA, the CDR3 is TGTGCCAGCAGCTTAGAGGGTTATACTAGCTCTTCCTACGAGCAGTACTTC.